This TCR gamma chain was profiled in a study of γδ T cells in repeated Plasmodium falciparum infection. TCRdb fed the multiplex PCR reads to CATT. The sample consists of around 25,000 gamma-chain clones, 2.5% to 3.5% of them appearing once. Germline V gene lookup returns CDR1 VTNTFY and CDR2 YDVSTARD (reference sequence). V was pared by 5 bases and J by 11 bases, with 12 bases of the junction left unmatched. The CDR3 loop spans 12 amino acids. Ten or more counts support this clone. Vgamma9/Vdelta2+ and Vdelta2-negative gammadelta T cells were flow-sorted from PBMC for bulk sequencing. This sequence originates from a pool of human donors (malaria-infected and uninfected, not separated). The rearrangement uses TRGV3 and TRGJ1 or TRGJ2. The source material was gamma-delta T cells from blood. CDR3 protein: CATWVLLREKLF. As DNA, the CDR3 is TGTGCCACCTGGGTTTTGTTGAGGGAGAAACTCTTT.